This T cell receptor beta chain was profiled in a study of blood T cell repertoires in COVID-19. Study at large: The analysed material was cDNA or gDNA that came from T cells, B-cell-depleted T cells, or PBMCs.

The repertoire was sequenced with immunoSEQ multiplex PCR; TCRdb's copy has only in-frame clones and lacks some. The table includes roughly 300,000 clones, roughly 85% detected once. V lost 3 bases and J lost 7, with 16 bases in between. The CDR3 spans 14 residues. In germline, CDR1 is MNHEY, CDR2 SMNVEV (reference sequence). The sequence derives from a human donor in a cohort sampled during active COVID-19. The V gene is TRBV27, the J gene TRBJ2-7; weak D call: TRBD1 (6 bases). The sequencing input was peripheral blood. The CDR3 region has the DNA TGTGCCAGCAGTTTTGGGGGCGCCTATAAGGAGCAGTACTTC. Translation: CASSFGGAYKEQYF.